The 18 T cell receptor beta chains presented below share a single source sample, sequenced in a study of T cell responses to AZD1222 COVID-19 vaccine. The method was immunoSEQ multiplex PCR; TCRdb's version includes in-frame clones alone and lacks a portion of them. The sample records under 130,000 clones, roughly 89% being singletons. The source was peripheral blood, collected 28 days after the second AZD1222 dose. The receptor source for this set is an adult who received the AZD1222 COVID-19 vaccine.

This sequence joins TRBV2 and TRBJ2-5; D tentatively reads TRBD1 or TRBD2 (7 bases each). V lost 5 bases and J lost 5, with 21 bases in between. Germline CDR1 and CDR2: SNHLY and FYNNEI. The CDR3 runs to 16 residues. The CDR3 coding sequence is TGTGCCAGCAGTTCGGCTAGCGGAGGCAGGGGGGAGACCCAGTACTTC. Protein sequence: CASSSASGGRGETQYF.

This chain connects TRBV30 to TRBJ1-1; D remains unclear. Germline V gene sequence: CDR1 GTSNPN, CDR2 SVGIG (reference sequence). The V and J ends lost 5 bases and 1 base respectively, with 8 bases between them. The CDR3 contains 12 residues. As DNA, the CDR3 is TGTGCCTGGGGCGGCCCGAACACTGAAGCTTTCTTT. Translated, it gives CAWGGPNTEAFF.

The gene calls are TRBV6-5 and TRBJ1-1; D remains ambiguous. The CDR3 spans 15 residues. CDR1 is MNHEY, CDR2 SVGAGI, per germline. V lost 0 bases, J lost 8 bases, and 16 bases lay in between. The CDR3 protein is CASSYSSRGSTEAFF. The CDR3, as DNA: TGTGCCAGCAGTTACTCGAGCAGAGGGAGTACAGAAGCTTTCTTT.

For the CDR3, the DNA is TGTGCCATCAGTTCACCGCATACTAGCGGGAGTTTCGCAGATACGCAGTATTTT. Translation gives CAISSPHTSGSFADTQYF. The V call is TRBV10-3, the J call TRBJ2-3, with 11 bases fitting TRBD2. Germline V gene sequence: CDR1 ENHRY, CDR2 SYGVKD. The V and J ends lost 5 bases and 4 bases, in that order; junction bases with no gene match: 14. This CDR3 spans 18 amino acids.

The CDR3 DNA is TGTGCCAGCAGCCAGCCGCCCGGGAGCGGGAGGGGGTGGGCAGATACGCAGTATTTT. Encoded protein: CASSQPPGSGRGWADTQYF. V usage is TRBV14 and J usage is TRBJ2-3, with 10 bases lining up with TRBD2. Germline V CDR1 and CDR2: SGHDN, FVKESK. V lost 3 bases, J lost 4 bases, and 16 bases stayed unmatched. This CDR3 is built from 19 residues.

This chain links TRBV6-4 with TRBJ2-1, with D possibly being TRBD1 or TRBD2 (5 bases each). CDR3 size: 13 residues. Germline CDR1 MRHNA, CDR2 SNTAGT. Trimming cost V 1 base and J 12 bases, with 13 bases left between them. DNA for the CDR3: TGTGCCAGCAGTGACTGGGGCCAGGCGGGGCAGTTCTTC. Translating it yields CASSDWGQAGQFF.

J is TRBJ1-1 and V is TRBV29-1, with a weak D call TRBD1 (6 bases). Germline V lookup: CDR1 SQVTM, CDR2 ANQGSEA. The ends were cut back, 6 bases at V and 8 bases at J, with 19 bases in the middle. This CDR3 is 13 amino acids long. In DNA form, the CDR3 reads TGCAGCGTAAGACAGGACCCGGAGGCAGAAGCTTTCTTT. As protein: CSVRQDPEAEAFF.

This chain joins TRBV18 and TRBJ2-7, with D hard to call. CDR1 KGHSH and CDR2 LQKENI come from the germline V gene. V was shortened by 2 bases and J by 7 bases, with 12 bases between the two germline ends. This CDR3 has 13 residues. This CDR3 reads CASSPTLQGEQYF. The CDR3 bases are TGTGCCAGCTCACCAACCCTCCAAGGGGAGCAGTACTTC.

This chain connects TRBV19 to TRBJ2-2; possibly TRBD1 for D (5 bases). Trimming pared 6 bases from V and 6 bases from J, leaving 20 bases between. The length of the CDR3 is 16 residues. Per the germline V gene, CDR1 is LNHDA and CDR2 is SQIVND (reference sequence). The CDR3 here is CASRNDGASIPGELFF. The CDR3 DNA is TGTGCCAGTAGAAATGATGGGGCGTCAATTCCCGGGGAGCTGTTTTTT.

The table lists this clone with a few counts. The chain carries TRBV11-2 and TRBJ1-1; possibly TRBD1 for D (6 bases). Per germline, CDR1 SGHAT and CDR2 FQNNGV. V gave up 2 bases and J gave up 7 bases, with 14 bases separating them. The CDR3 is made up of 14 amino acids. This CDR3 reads CASSLFGGKGEAFF. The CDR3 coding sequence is TGTGCCAGCAGCTTATTCGGGGGCAAAGGTGAAGCTTTCTTT.

The CDR3 region has the DNA TGTGCCAGCAGCACCGAAAACTACTCTGGAAACACCATATATTTT. Amino acids: CASSTENYSGNTIYF. The V call is TRBV11-2, the J call TRBJ1-3; D unclear. Germline-derived CDR1 and CDR2 are SGHAT and FQNNGV. The CDR3 runs to 15 residues. V was cut by 5 bases and J by 0 bases, with 11 bases left in between.

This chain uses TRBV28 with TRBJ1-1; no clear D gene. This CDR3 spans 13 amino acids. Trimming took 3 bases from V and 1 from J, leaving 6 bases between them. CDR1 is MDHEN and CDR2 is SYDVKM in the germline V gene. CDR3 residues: CASSFRENTEAFF. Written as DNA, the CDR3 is TGTGCCAGCAGTTTCCGGGAGAACACTGAAGCTTTCTTT.

CDR3 region: CASSLASISTDTQYF. The DNA for the CDR3 is TGCGCCAGCAGCTTGGCTAGCATTAGCACAGATACGCAGTATTTT. The chain is built from TRBV5-1 and TRBJ2-3, with TRBD2 as a possible D gene (5 bases). Trimming cost V 0 bases and J 0 bases, with 8 bases left between them. The CDR3 has 15 residues. Germline V CDR1 and CDR2: SGHRS, YFSETQ.

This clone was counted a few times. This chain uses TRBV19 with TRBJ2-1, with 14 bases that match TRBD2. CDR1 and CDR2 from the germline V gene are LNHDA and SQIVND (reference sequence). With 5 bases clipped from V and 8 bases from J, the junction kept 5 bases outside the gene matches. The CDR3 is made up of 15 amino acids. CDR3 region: CASSPRTSGRYEQFF. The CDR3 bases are TGTGCCAGTAGTCCAAGGACTAGCGGGAGGTATGAGCAGTTCTTC.

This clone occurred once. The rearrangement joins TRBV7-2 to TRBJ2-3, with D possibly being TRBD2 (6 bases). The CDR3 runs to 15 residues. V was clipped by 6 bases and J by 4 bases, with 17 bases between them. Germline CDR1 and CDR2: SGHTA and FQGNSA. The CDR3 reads CASRAGLLKSDTQYF. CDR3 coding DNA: TGTGCCAGCAGGGCGGGACTCCTTAAGTCAGATACGCAGTATTTT.

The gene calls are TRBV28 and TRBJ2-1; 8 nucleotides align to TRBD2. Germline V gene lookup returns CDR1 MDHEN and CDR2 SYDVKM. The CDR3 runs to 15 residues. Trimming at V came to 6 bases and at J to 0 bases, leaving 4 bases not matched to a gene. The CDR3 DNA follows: TGTGCCAGCAGACTAGCGGAGAGCTCCTACAATGAGCAGTTCTTC. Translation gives CASRLAESSYNEQFF.

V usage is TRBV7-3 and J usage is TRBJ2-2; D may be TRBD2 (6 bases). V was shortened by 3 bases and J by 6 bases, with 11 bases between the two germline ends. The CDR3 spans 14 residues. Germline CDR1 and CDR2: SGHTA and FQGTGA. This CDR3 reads CASSFHTSSGELFF. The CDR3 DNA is TGTGCCAGCAGCTTCCATACTAGCTCCGGGGAGCTGTTTTTT.

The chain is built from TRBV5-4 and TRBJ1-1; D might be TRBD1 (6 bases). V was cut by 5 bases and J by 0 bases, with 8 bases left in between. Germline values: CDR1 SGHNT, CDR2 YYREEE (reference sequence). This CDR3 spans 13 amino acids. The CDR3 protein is CASRGGMNTEAFF. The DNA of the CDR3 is TGTGCCAGCAGAGGGGGTATGAACACTGAAGCTTTCTTT.